Listed below are T cell receptor beta chains from one sample, sequenced in a study of identical twins. TCRdb redid the calling of the 5' RACE reads with MiXCR, one entry per CDR3 protein. Altogether some 760,000 distinct CDR3 sequences are present, 15% to 20% being singletons, with the ten largest covering around 13%. This same sample was also taken into another study, of T cells expressing NK-cell markers.

The sample taken for sequencing was PBMCs. The receptors were sampled from a woman in her late teens or twenties in good health. The CDR3 runs from the conserved cysteine through the conserved F or W. D genes are given only for firm matches. Rows give clone size only sometimes, using once, few, many, or a class for an expanded clone.

>-|TRBJ2-7|TRBD2|TRBV20-1
TGCAGTGCTAGATCCGGGACTAGCGGGAGTCTAAACGAGCAGTACTTC
CSARSGTSGSLNEQYF
>-|TRBJ2-7|-|TRBV9
TGTGCCAGCAGCGCCCAAGGCGAGCAGTACTTC
CASSAQGEQYF
>few|TRBJ2-5|-|TRBV5-6
TGTGCCAGCAGGAGGGTGACGGCGGAGACCCAGTACTTC
CASRRVTAETQYF
>few|TRBJ2-1|TRBD2|TRBV12-3/TRBV12-4
TGTGCCAGCAGTTTAGCGAGACTAGCGGGGCTTGAGCAGTTCTTC
CASSLARLAGLEQFF
>few|TRBJ2-6|-|TRBV29-1
TGCAGCGTTAGGACAGTTTTAAACCCTGGGGCCAACGTCCTGACTTTC
CSVRTVLNPGANVLTF
>-|TRBJ2-1|TRBD2|TRBV5-1
TGCGCCAGCAGGTCTAGCGGGGGTACCTACAATGAGCAGTTCTTC
CASRSSGGTYNEQFF
>few|TRBJ2-1|TRBD2|TRBV12-3/TRBV12-4
TGTGCCAGCAGTTGGACTAGCGGGGAAAGCTCCTACAATGAGCAGTTCTTC
CASSWTSGESSYNEQFF
>-|TRBJ2-5|TRBD1|TRBV7-6
TGTGCCAGCAGCCCCTCCGGGACAGGGGTGTACGAGACCCAGTACTTC
CASSPSGTGVYETQYF
>-|TRBJ2-5|-|TRBV11-2
TGTGCCAGCAGCTTAGAGTTCGTAGGGAGGACCCAGTACTTC
CASSLEFVGRTQYF
>few|TRBJ2-1|-|TRBV27
TGTGCCAGCAGTCCGGCCGGGGGTTCCCTCTACAATGAGCAGTTCTTC
CASSPAGGSLYNEQFF
>-|TRBJ1-1|-|TRBV6-6
TGTGCAACGAGGGCCGGGGGTACTGAAGCTTTCTTT
CATRAGGTEAFF
>-|TRBJ2-3|-|TRBV10-3
TGTGCCACTCGGGCGAATTCAAAACTCCCAGATACGCAGTATTTT
CATRANSKLPDTQYF
>-|TRBJ2-7|-|TRBV9
TGTGCCAGCAGCGTAGATGGAGGGAACGAGCAGTACTTC
CASSVDGGNEQYF
>few|TRBJ2-7|-|TRBV5-1
TGCGCCAGCAGCATCTCGGAAGACGTGATCCGCGGGTCCGAGCAGTACTTC
CASSISEDVIRGSEQYF
>-|TRBJ2-5|-|TRBV3-1
TGTGCCAGCAGCCCTCTCCCGGGACCTCCCTGGGAGACCCAGTACTTC
CASSPLPGPPWETQYF
>few|TRBJ1-1|-|TRBV12-3/TRBV12-4
TGTGCCAGCAGTTTTAGCGAGGCTGAAGCTTTCTTT
CASSFSEAEAFF
>few|TRBJ1-1|-|TRBV5-1
TGCGCCAGCGCTCGTTTGGGGAAGAACACTGAAGCTTTCTTT
CASARLGKNTEAFF
>-|TRBJ2-7|TRBD2|TRBV6-5
TGTGCCAGCAGTTACTCGACTAGCTTAACCTACGAGCAGTACTTC
CASSYSTSLTYEQYF
>few|TRBJ1-1|-|TRBV7-9
TGTGCCAGCAGCTTAAAGACAGAGAACACTGAAGCTTTCTTT
CASSLKTENTEAFF
>-|TRBJ2-3|-|TRBV5-1
TGCGCCAGCACCCGCGCTGGTACAGATACGCAGTATTTT
CASTRAGTDTQYF
>-|TRBJ2-2|TRBD2|TRBV20-1
TGCAGTGCTTCCGGGACTAGGAACACCGGGGAGCTGTTTTTT
CSASGTRNTGELFF
>-|TRBJ1-4|-|TRBV12-3/TRBV12-4
TGTGCCAGCAAGGGAAGGGGGATCGAAAAACTGTTTTTT
CASKGRGIEKLFF
>few|TRBJ2-5|-|TRBV20-1
TGCAGTGTCCCCGTAAGGGGGGCGGAGACCCAGTACTTC
CSVPVRGAETQYF
>-|TRBJ2-1|-|TRBV16
TGTGCCAGCAGCCAATTGGGCGGAAATGAGCAGTTCTTC
CASSQLGGNEQFF
>-|TRBJ2-2|TRBD2|TRBV15
TGTGCCACCAGAGGACTAGCGGTAAACACCGGGGAGCTGTTTTTT
CATRGLAVNTGELFF
>few|TRBJ2-7|TRBD2|TRBV11-2
TGTGCCAGCAGCCCTCATCGGGGGGTGGGCGAGCAGTACTTC
CASSPHRGVGEQYF
>-|TRBJ2-7|-|TRBV7-6
TGTGCCAGCAGCAAAGACCGGACAGCCTTGTACGAGCAGTACTTC
CASSKDRTALYEQYF
>few|TRBJ2-5|-|TRBV29-1
TGCAGCGTTGTGGAGGGCTGGGAGACCCAGTACTTC
CSVVEGWETQYF
>-|TRBJ1-1|-|TRBV20-1
TGCAGTGCTAGCCCCTTATTGGGGGGCACTGAAGCTTTCTTT
CSASPLLGGTEAFF
>few|TRBJ2-5|-|TRBV20-1
TGCAGTGCTATTGCACAAGAGACCCAGTACTTC
CSAIAQETQYF
>few|TRBJ2-2|TRBD1|TRBV5-1
TGCGCCAGCAGCTCTGACAGGGGTCCCGGGGAGCTGTTTTTT
CASSSDRGPGELFF
>-|TRBJ1-1|-|TRBV20-1
TGCAGTGCTAGAATGGGGGCAGCAATGAACACTGAAGCTTTCTTT
CSARMGAAMNTEAFF
>-|TRBJ2-3|-|TRBV4-1
TGCGCCAGCAGCCAAGAGAAGGGGGGTAGCACAGATACGCAGTATTTT
CASSQEKGGSTDTQYF
>-|TRBJ2-1|TRBD2|TRBV11-3
TGTGCCAGCAGCTTAGAGGTGACTAGCGTCAATGAGCAGTTCTTC
CASSLEVTSVNEQFF
>few|TRBJ1-1|TRBD1|TRBV20-1
TGCAGTGCCAGCACTCATGGACAGGGGGTTGAAGCTTTCTTT
CSASTHGQGVEAFF
>-|TRBJ2-4|-|TRBV5-1
TGCGCCAGCAGCGGTACTGGAACCAAAAACATTCAGTACTTC
CASSGTGTKNIQYF
>once|TRBJ2-7|TRBD1|TRBV29-1
TGCAGCGTCCGAAGGACAGGAACCTACGAGCAGTACTTC
CSVRRTGTYEQYF
>-|TRBJ2-1|TRBD1|TRBV6-1
TGTGCCAGCAGCGTACTACAGGGGAGCAATGAGCAGTTCTTC
CASSVLQGSNEQFF
>once|TRBJ1-2|-|TRBV20-1
TGCAGTGCTAGAGATACGCCAGGAAGACAACTACACTATGGCTACACCTTC
CSARDTPGRQLHYGYTF
>few|TRBJ1-3|TRBD1|TRBV29-1
TGCAGCGTATTGGGACAGAGCGGAAACACCATATATTTT
CSVLGQSGNTIYF
>few|TRBJ1-5|-|TRBV21-1
TGTGCCAGCAGCAATCGCTTCCAGGGGGACAATCAGCCCCAGCATTTT
CASSNRFQGDNQPQHF
>-|TRBJ1-2|-|TRBV6-2/TRBV6-3
TGTGCCAGCAGTTACGGGTCACGAGATGGCTACACCTTC
CASSYGSRDGYTF
>-|TRBJ2-4|TRBD1|TRBV5-1
TGCGCCAGCAGCCGGGACAGTCAAAACATTCAGTACTTC
CASSRDSQNIQYF
>many|TRBJ2-3|-|TRBV7-9
TGTGCCAGCAGCTCCAGAGGTAGCACAGATACGCAGTATTTT
CASSSRGSTDTQYF
>few|TRBJ2-3|-|TRBV28
TGTGCCAGCATTTCCGGCGGGGCTAGCACAGATACGCAGTATTTT
CASISGGASTDTQYF
>few|TRBJ2-5|-|TRBV11-3
TGTGCCAGCAGCTTAGGGTTACAGCCGGATGAGGCCCAGTACTTC
CASSLGLQPDEAQYF
>few|TRBJ1-1|-|TRBV25-1
TGTGCCAGCAGTGAAATGGGGGAGCGGGGAACTGAAGCTTTCTTT
CASSEMGERGTEAFF
>many|TRBJ2-3|-|TRBV12-3/TRBV12-4
TGTGCCAGCAGTATCAGCACAGATACGCAGTATTTT
CASSISTDTQYF
>-|TRBJ2-2|-|TRBV12-3/TRBV12-4
TGTGCCAGCACCAAGGGGTTCGCGAACACCGGGGAGCTGTTTTTT
CASTKGFANTGELFF
>few|TRBJ2-5|-|TRBV2
TGTGCCAGCAATGCAGAACAAGAGACCCAGTACTTC
CASNAEQETQYF
>few|TRBJ2-3|TRBD1|TRBV2
TGTGCCAGCAGCAGGGACAGGGAATCAGATACGCAGTATTTT
CASSRDRESDTQYF
>few|TRBJ2-2|TRBD1|TRBV6-1
TGTGCCAGCAGTGAAGAGGGTACAGGGGACACCGGGGAGCTGTTTTTT
CASSEEGTGDTGELFF
>-|TRBJ2-2|-|TRBV15
TGTGCCACCAGCTTGGTAGGGGCCGGGGAGCTGTTTTTT
CATSLVGAGELFF
>few|TRBJ2-3|-|TRBV5-4
TGTGCCAGCAGCTTCAGGCAGATCACAGATACGCAGTATTTT
CASSFRQITDTQYF
>many|TRBJ1-6|-|TRBV27
TGTGCCAGCAGTTTATATAAGACGGTCGATAATTCACCCCTCCACTTT
CASSLYKTVDNSPLHF
>few|TRBJ2-1|TRBD2|TRBV7-9
TGTGCCAGCAGCCCCCTGGGCGGGGGGCAAGATGAGCAGTTCTTC
CASSPLGGGQDEQFF
>few|TRBJ1-1|TRBD1|TRBV13
TGTGCCAGCAGCCCAATGCGGCGACAGGGACTGAACACTGAAGCTTTCTTT
CASSPMRRQGLNTEAFF
>few|TRBJ2-7|-|TRBV9
TGTGCCAGCAGCGTAGGACGTCCACCCTACGAGCAGTACTTC
CASSVGRPPYEQYF
>-|TRBJ1-2|-|TRBV7-9
TGTGCCAGCAGGGGGGACTCCTTCTATGGCTACACCTTC
CASRGDSFYGYTF
>-|TRBJ2-1|TRBD1|TRBV20-1
TGCAGTGCATATTCGGGACAGGGCGGTCGTGAGCAGTTCTTC
CSAYSGQGGREQFF